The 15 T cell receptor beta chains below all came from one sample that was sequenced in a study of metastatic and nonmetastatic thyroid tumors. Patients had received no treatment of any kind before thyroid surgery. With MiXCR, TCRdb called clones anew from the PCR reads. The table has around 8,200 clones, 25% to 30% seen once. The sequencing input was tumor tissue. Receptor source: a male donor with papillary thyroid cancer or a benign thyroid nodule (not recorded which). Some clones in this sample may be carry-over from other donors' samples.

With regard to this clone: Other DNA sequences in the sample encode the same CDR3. The CDR3 DNA follows: TGTGCCAGCAGTCAAGGGTCGGAGCAGTACTTC. This encodes CASSQGSEQYF. The chain links TRBV28 to TRBJ2-7, with D unresolved. The germline V gene encodes CDR1 MDHEN and CDR2 SYDVKM. The CDR3 runs 11 residues. The ends were cut back, 5 bases at V and 7 bases at J, with 9 bases in the middle.

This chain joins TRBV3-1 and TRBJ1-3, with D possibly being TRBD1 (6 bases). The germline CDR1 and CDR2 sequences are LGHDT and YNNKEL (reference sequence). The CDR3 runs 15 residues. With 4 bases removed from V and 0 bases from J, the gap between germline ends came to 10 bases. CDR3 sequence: CASSPDSNSGNTIYF. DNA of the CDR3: TGTGCCAGCAGCCCGGACAGTAACTCTGGAAACACCATATATTTT.

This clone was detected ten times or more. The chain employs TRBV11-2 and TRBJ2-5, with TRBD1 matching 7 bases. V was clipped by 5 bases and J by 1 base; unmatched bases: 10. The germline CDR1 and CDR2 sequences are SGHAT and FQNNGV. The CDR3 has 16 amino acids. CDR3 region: CASSRTAGGFQETQYF. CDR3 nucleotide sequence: TGTGCCAGCAGCCGAACCGCAGGGGGATTCCAAGAGACCCAGTACTTC.

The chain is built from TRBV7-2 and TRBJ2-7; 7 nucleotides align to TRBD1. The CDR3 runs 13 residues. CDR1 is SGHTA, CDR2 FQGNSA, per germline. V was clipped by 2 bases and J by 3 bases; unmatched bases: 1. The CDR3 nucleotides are TGTGCCAGCAGCTTACGGACAGGCTACGAGCAGTACTTC. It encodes CASSLRTGYEQYF.

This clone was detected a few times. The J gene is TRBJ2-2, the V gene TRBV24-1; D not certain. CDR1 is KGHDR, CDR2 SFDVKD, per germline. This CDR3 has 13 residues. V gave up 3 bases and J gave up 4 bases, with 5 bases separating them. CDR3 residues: CATSDTATGELFF. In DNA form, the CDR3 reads TGTGCCACCAGTGATACAGCCACCGGGGAGCTGTTTTTT.

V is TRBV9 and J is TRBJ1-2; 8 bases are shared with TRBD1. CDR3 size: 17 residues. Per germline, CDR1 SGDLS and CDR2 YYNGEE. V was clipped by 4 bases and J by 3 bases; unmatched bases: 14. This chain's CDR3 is CASSPLVQGVYDYGYTF. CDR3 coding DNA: TGTGCCAGCAGCCCACTAGTACAGGGGGTGTATGACTATGGCTACACCTTC.

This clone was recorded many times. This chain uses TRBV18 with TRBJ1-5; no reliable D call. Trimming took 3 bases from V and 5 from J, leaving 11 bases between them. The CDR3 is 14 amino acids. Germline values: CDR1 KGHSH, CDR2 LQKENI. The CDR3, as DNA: TGTGCCAGCTCACCCAAACATCTTGATCAGCCCCAGCATTTT. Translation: CASSPKHLDQPQHF. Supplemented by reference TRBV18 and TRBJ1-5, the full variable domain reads NAGVMQNPRHLVRRRGQEARLRCSPMKGHSHVYWYRQLPEEGLKFMVYLQKENIIDESGMPKERFSAEFPKEGPSILRIQQVVRGDSAAYFCASSPKHLDQPQHFGDGTRLSIL.

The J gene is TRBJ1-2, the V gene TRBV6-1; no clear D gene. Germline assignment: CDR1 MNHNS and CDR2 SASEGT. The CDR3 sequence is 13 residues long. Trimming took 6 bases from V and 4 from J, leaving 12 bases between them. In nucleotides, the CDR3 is TGTGCCAGCAGCAGAGGACGGATCTATGGCTACACCTTC. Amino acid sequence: CASSRGRIYGYTF.

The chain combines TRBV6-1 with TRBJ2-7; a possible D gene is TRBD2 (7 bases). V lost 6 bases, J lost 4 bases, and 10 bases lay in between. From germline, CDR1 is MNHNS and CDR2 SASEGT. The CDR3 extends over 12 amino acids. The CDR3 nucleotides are TGTGCCAGCAGCGGGGGGCTATACGAGCAGTACTTC. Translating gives CASSGGLYEQYF.

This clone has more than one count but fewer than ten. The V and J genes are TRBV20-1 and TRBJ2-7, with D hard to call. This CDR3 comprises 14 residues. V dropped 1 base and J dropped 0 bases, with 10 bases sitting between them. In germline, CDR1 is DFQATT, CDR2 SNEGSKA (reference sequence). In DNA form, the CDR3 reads TGCAGTGCTAGAGGGGCCCAAAGCTCCTACGAGCAGTACTTC. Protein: CSARGAQSSYEQYF.

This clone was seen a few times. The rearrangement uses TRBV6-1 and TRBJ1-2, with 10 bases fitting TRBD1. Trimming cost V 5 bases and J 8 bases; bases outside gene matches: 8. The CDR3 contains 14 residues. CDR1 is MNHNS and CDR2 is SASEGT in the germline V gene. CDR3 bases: TGTGCCAGCAGTCCCGACAGGGGGCTAGAAGGCTACACCTTC. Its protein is CASSPDRGLEGYTF.

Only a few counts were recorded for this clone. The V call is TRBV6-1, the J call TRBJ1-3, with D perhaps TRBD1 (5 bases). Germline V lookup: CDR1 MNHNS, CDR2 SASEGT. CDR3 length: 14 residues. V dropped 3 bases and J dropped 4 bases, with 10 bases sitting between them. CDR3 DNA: TGTGCCAGCAGTGACGGGGGTGCGGGAAACACCATATATTTT. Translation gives CASSDGGAGNTIYF.

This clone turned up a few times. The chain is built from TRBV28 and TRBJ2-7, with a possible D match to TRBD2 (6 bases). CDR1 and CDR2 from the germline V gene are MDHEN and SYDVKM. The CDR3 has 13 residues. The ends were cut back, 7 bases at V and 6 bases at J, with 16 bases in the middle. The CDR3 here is CASNPVGLGEQYV. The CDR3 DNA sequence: TGTGCCAGCAATCCCGTGGGACTGGGCGAGCAGTACGTC.

The CDR3 protein is CASSDLTGPQRNTEAFF. The DNA of the CDR3 is TGTGCCAGCAGTGACCTGACAGGACCGCAAAGAAACACTGAAGCTTTCTTT. This chain links TRBV6-1 with TRBJ1-1, with D perhaps matching TRBD1 (6 bases). Trimming stripped 3 bases from V and 2 bases from J, with 19 bases between. This CDR3 contains 17 residues. CDR1 is MNHNS and CDR2 is SASEGT in the germline V gene.

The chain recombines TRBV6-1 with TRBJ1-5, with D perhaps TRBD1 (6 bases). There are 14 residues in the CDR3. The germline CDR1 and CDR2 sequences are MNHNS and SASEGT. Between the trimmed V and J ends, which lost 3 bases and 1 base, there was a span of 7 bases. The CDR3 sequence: CASSEDSSNQPQHF. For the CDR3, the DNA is TGTGCCAGCAGTGAGGACAGCAGCAATCAGCCCCAGCATTTT.